Presented here are 17 T cell receptor beta chains from one specimen sequenced in a study of cytomegalovirus exposure and HLA in healthy donors. Vbeta (60) and Jbeta (13) primers were used in the PCR. Profiled with immunoSEQ multiplex PCR; TCRdb holds only in-frame clones, not every one. The table has some 150,000 clones, over 70% seen once. Sequenced sample: PBMCs. The receptors originated from a man aged 25-45 years in good health and CMV-seronegative.

The rearrangement joins TRBV19 to TRBJ1-5; D gene uncertain. Per the germline V gene, CDR1 is LNHDA and CDR2 is SQIVND (reference sequence). V was shortened by 7 bases and J by 0 bases, with 16 bases between the two germline ends. The CDR3 is 16 residues long. CDR3 protein: CASNSYNAYSNQPQHF. The CDR3 nucleotides read TGTGCCAGTAATAGTTATAATGCTTATAGCAATCAGCCCCAGCATTTT.

The chain joins TRBV15 to TRBJ1-1; D unclear. The CDR3 is 13 residues long. With 0 bases removed from V and 3 bases from J, the gap between germline ends came to 5 bases. The germline gives CDR1 LNHNV, CDR2 YYDKDF (reference sequence). Here the CDR3 DNA reads TGTGCCACCAGCAGAGACACAGACACTGAAGCTTTCTTT. Its protein product is CATSRDTDTEAFF.

The CDR3 here is CASSIGTGSYEQYF. The DNA of the CDR3 is TGTGCCAGTAGTATAGGAACAGGCTCCTACGAGCAGTACTTC. J is TRBJ2-5 and V is TRBV19; tentatively, D is TRBD1 (5 bases). The J call may be in error: the DNA end matches TRBJ2-7 better. The CDR3 is 14 residues long. Germline-derived CDR1 and CDR2 are LNHDA and SQIVND (reference sequence).

This rearrangement joins TRBV7-3 to TRBJ2-1; D is unresolved. The length of the CDR3 is 14 residues. Germline values: CDR1 SGHTA, CDR2 FQGTGA. The ends were cut back, 5 bases at V and 8 bases at J, with 16 bases in the middle. CDR3 sequence: CASSPHERSDEQFF. As DNA, the CDR3 is TGTGCCAGCAGCCCCCATGAACGGAGCGATGAGCAGTTCTTC.

The chain couples TRBV7-9 to TRBJ1-3; the D gene is possibly TRBD1 (6 bases). The CDR3 contains 15 residues. In germline, CDR1 is SEHNR, CDR2 FQNEAQ (reference sequence). V was shortened by 8 bases and J by 2 bases, with 16 bases between the two germline ends. The CDR3 DNA sequence: TGTGCCAGCTTGTCTTCAGGGGAGACTGGAAACACCATATATTTT. It is translated as CASLSSGETGNTIYF. The full variable domain, in which reference TRBV7-9 and TRBJ1-3 provide the parts outside the CDR3, is DTGVSQNPRHKITKRGQNVTFRCDPISEHNRLYWYRQTLGQGPEFLTYFQNEAQLEKSRLLSDRFSAERPKGSFSTLEIQRTEQGDSAMYLCASLSSGETGNTIYFGEGSWLTVV.

This chain links TRBV6-1 with TRBJ1-1; possible D gene TRBD1, 5 bases. Germline V gene sequence: CDR1 MNHNS, CDR2 SASEGT. V was pared by 9 bases and J by 1 base, with 15 bases between. The CDR3 is 14 residues long. The CDR3 sequence is CASERGGTNTEAFF. The CDR3 coding sequence is TGTGCCAGTGAGAGGGGCGGGACGAACACTGAAGCTTTCTTT.

The chain has TRBV6-5 and TRBJ2-6, with D possibly TRBD1 on 5 matching bases. The CDR3 sequence is 16 residues long. V gave up 2 bases and J gave up 2 bases, with 10 bases separating them. The germline CDR1 and CDR2 sequences are MNHEY and SVGAGI. As DNA, the CDR3 is TGTGCCAGCAGTTACCTCAGGGAACCTGGGGCCAACGTCCTGACTTTC. It codes for CASSYLREPGANVLTF.

This rearrangement joins TRBV6-1 to TRBJ2-1; weak D call: TRBD2 (5 bases). V lost 8 bases and J 5 bases, leaving 19 bases between the germline ends. Germline V gene data show CDR1 as MNHNS and CDR2 as SASEGT. The CDR3 sequence is 15 residues long. DNA for the CDR3: TGTGCCAGCTCCCCCAAAAGCGGAAGGGACAATGAGCAGTTCTTC. This encodes CASSPKSGRDNEQFF.

This clone was observed a few times. J is TRBJ1-2 and V is TRBV4-3; D remains unclear. Trimming pared 1 base from V and 4 bases from J, leaving 16 bases between. CDR1 is LGHNA and CDR2 is YSLEER in the germline V gene. This CDR3 spans 16 amino acids. CDR3 sequence reads: CASSQVTEPLVYGYTF. The CDR3 DNA sequence: TGCGCCAGCAGCCAAGTAACGGAGCCTTTGGTCTATGGCTACACCTTC.

The chain joins TRBV21-1 to TRBJ1-1; the table gives TRBD1 as D, unverified against the DNA. TRBV21-1 is designated a pseudogene. CDR3 size: 18 residues. CDR3 region: CASSKPLEFAGKSTEAFF. The DNA of the CDR3 is TGTGCCAGCAGCAAACCCTTAGAGTTTGCAGGGAAGAGCACTGAAGCTTTCTTT.

The V call is TRBV11-2, the J call TRBJ2-1; 7 bases agree with TRBD2. After removal of 4 bases from V and 2 bases from J, the junction contained 11 bases not matched to a gene. CDR1 is SGHAT, CDR2 FQNNGV, per germline. The CDR3 extends over 17 amino acids. CDR3 protein: CASSSQRDSLAYNEQFF. The DNA of the CDR3 is TGTGCCAGCAGCTCGCAGCGGGACTCGCTCGCCTACAATGAGCAGTTCTTC.

There are a few counts of this clone. J is TRBJ1-1 and V is TRBV7-3; perhaps TRBD1 as D (6 bases). The CDR3 runs 12 residues. V lost 6 bases to trimming and J lost 1 base, with 6 bases between them. The germline gives CDR1 SGHTA, CDR2 FQGTGA. CDR3 sequence (DNA): TGTGCCAGCAGGACAGGGAACACTGAAGCTTTCTTT. It encodes CASRTGNTEAFF.

The genes are TRBV5-1 and TRBJ2-7, with a weak D call TRBD1 (5 bases). The CDR3 covers 13 residues. Trimming stripped 1 base from V and 3 bases from J, with 8 bases between. Germline-derived CDR1 and CDR2 are SGHRS and YFSETQ. CDR3 protein: CASSLLGDYEQYF. The CDR3, as DNA: TGCGCCAGCAGCTTGTTAGGGGACTACGAGCAGTACTTC.

V gene TRBV18 combines with J gene TRBJ1-6, with D perhaps TRBD1 (5 bases). Germline V gene sequence: CDR1 KGHSH, CDR2 LQKENI. There are 17 residues in the CDR3. Trimming shortened V by 4 bases and J by 1 base, and 14 bases separated the two germline ends. This CDR3 reads CASSQVPGESYNSPLHF. DNA of the CDR3: TGTGCCAGCTCACAAGTTCCGGGGGAGTCCTATAATTCACCCCTCCACTTT.

The chain employs TRBV20-1 and TRBJ2-5, with D maybe TRBD2 (5 bases). The CDR3 covers 11 residues. Looked up from germline, CDR1 is DFQATT and CDR2 is SNEGSKA (reference sequence). The V end lost 6 bases, the J end lost 3 bases, and 8 bases lay between the germline ends. The CDR3 DNA reads as TGCAGTGCAACGACTAAAGAGACCCAGTACTTC. As protein: CSATTKETQYF.

The chain combines TRBV30 with TRBJ1-1, with unresolved D. The V end was cut by 0 bases, the J end by 5 bases, with 16 bases between. Germline V gives CDR1 GTSNPN, CDR2 SVGIG (reference sequence). The CDR3 has 15 amino acids. This chain's CDR3 is CAWSVHPGVGTEAFF. CDR3 sequence (DNA): TGTGCCTGGAGTGTACATCCGGGAGTGGGAACTGAAGCTTTCTTT.

The chain combines TRBV4-3 with TRBJ2-1; the match to TRBD1 covers 8 bases. Germline CDR1 is LGHNA and CDR2 is YSLEER. The CDR3 contains 14 residues. J lost 7 bases, V lost 2 bases, and 4 bases had no gene match. The CDR3 bases are TGCGCCAGCAGCCAATATTACAGGGGGAATGAGCAGTTCTTC. Amino acids: CASSQYYRGNEQFF.